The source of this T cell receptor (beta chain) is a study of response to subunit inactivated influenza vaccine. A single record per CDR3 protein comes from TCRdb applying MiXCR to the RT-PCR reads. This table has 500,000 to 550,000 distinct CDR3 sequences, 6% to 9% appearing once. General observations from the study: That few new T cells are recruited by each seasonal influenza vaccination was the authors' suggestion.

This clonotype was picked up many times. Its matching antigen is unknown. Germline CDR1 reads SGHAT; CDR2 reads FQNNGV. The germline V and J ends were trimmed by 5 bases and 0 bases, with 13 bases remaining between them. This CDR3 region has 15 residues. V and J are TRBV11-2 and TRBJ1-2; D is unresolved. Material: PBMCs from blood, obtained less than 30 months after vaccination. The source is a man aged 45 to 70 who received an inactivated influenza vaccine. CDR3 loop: CASSLRTGANYGYTF. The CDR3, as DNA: TGTGCCAGCAGCCTAAGGACTGGAGCTAACTATGGCTACACCTTC. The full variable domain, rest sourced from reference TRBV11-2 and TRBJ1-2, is EAGVAQSPRYKIIEKRQSVAFWCNPISGHATLYWYQQILGQGPKLLIQFQNNGVVDDSQLPKDRFSAERLKGVDSTLKIQPAKLEDSAVYLCASSLRTGANYGYTFGSGTRLTVV.